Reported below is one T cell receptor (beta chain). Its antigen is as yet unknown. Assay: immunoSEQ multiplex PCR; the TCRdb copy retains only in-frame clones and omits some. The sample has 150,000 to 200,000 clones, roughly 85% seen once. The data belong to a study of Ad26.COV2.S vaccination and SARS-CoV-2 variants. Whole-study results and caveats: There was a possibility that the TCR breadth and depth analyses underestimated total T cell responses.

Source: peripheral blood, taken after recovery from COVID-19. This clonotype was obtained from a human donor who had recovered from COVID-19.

CDR3 loop: CASSGLSGAITGELFF. In DNA form, the CDR3 reads TGTGCCAGCAGCGGATTGAGCGGGGCTATCACCGGGGAGCTGTTTTTT. V is TRBV3-1 (or the pseudogene TRBV3-2) and J is TRBJ2-2, with 7 nucleotides matching TRBD2. Trimming took 5 bases from V and 4 from J; bases not matched to a gene: 10. Germline V gene lookup returns CDR1 LGHDT and CDR2 YNNKEL (reference sequence). This CDR3 spans 16 amino acids.